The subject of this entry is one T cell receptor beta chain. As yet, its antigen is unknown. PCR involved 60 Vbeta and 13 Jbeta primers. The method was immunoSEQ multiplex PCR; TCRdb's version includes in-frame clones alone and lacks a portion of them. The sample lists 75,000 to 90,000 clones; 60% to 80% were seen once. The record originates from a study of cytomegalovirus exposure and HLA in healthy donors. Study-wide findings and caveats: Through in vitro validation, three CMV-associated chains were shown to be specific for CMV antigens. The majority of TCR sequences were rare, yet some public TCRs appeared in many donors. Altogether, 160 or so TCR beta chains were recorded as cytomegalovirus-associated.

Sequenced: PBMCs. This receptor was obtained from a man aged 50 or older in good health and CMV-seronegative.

The DNA for the CDR3 is TGTGCCAGCAGTGAAGACGGGGGGGCAGCCTACAATGAGCAGTTCTTC. This gives the protein CASSEDGGAAYNEQFF. V gene TRBV6-4 combines with J gene TRBJ2-1; 8 bases match TRBD2. The CDR3 totals 16 residues. Germline assignment: CDR1 MRHNA and CDR2 SNTAGT. The junction had 6 bases not matched to a gene; V was cut back by 3 bases and J by 2 bases.